Shown below are 14 T cell receptor beta chains from a single sample sequenced in a study of T cell responses to AZD1222 COVID-19 vaccine. Some clones are missing from TCRdb's copy, which holds only in-frame ones; the method was immunoSEQ multiplex PCR. The sample contains about 120,000 clones, about 90% of which appear only once. The material sequenced was peripheral blood, taken on day 0 of AZD1222 vaccination. The receptors come from an adult in good health.

The chain has TRBV29-1 and TRBJ1-2; TRBD1 might be the D (5 bases). Germline-derived CDR1 and CDR2 are SQVTM and ANQGSEA. The CDR3 is made up of 12 amino acids. In DNA form, the CDR3 reads TGCACCTACTGGGGGGGAGGAGGTGGCTACACCTTC. This codes for CTYWGGGGGYTF.

The chain employs TRBV4-1 and TRBJ2-1; D may correspond to TRBD1 or TRBD2 (6 bases each). The length of the CDR3 is 15 residues. Trimming cost V 0 bases and J 7 bases, with 13 bases left between them. CDR1 is MGHRA and CDR2 is YSYEKL in the germline V gene. CDR3 sequence (DNA): TGCGCCAGCAGCCAAGATTATACAGGGAGGAATGAGCAGTTCTTC. It codes for CASSQDYTGRNEQFF.

J is TRBJ2-1 and V is TRBV5-4; 8 bases agree with TRBD2. The CDR3 loop spans 18 amino acids. Germline lookup yields CDR1 SGHNT and CDR2 YYREEE (reference sequence). J lost 7 bases, V lost 4 bases, and 19 bases had no gene match. CDR3 nucleotides: TGTGCCAGCAGCCCCATTTTTCATAGCGGGAAAGGGGAAAATGAGCAGTTCTTC. It specifies CASSPIFHSGKGENEQFF.

The chain has TRBV15 and TRBJ1-6; D remains ambiguous. Germline lookup yields CDR1 LNHNV and CDR2 YYDKDF (reference sequence). This CDR3 contains 15 residues. V lost 4 bases, J lost 1 base, and 8 bases lay in between. CDR3 region: CATSMRGSYNSPLHF. Written as DNA, the CDR3 is TGTGCCACCAGCATGCGGGGATCCTATAATTCACCCCTCCACTTT.

The rearrangement links TRBV4-2 to TRBJ2-1; D is unclear. Trimming took off 1 base at V and 1 base at J, with 5 bases between the two ends. CDR1 is LGHNA, CDR2 YNFKEQ, per germline. The CDR3 length is 14 residues. The CDR3 is CASSQGQSYNEQFF. CDR3 DNA sequence: TGTGCCAGCAGCCAAGGGCAGTCCTACAATGAGCAGTTCTTC.

There are a few counts of this clone. This chain connects TRBV19 to TRBJ1-2, with TRBD1 matching over 7 bases. This CDR3 has 13 amino acids. Unmatched junction bases numbered 5, after V lost 7 bases and J lost 3 bases. Germline V gene lookup returns CDR1 LNHDA and CDR2 SQIVND (reference sequence). The CDR3 DNA is TGTGCCAGTAACGACAGGGCATACTATGGCTACACCTTC. This codes for CASNDRAYYGYTF.

J is TRBJ2-7 and V is TRBV6-5; unclear D gene. The CDR3 sequence is 14 residues long. In germline, CDR1 is MNHEY, CDR2 SVGAGI. V lost 4 bases and J lost 6, with 16 bases in between. The CDR3 bases are TGTGCCAGCAGTTTGAACTCACAGAGGCTCGAGCAGTACTTC. This sequence encodes CASSLNSQRLEQYF.

The gene calls are TRBV9 and TRBJ1-6; no firm D call. Germline CDR1 reads SGDLS; CDR2 reads YYNGEE. Trimming took 0 bases from V and 4 from J, leaving 5 bases between them. The CDR3 is 14 residues long. Here the CDR3 DNA reads TGTGCCAGCAGCGTAGAACGGTATAATTCACCCCTCCACTTT. Encoded protein: CASSVERYNSPLHF.

V gene TRBV28 combines with J gene TRBJ1-1, with 8 bases identical to TRBD1. V lost 6 bases to trimming and J lost 0 bases; unmatched junction nucleotides: 9. The CDR3 sequence is 16 residues long. The V gene's germline CDR1 is MDHEN and CDR2 SYDVKM. CDR3 residues: CASRPMTGVVNTEAFF. The CDR3 coding sequence is TGTGCCAGCAGGCCGATGACAGGGGTAGTGAACACTGAAGCTTTCTTT.

This clone was found once. CDR3 in DNA: TGTGCCAGCGCCAGGCAGGGTTTGAATACGCAGTATTTT. Translation: CASARQGLNTQYF. The gene calls are TRBV5-8 and TRBJ2-3; tentatively, D is TRBD1 (5 bases). The length of the CDR3 is 13 residues. V was shortened by 7 bases and J by 7 bases, with 16 bases between the two germline ends. Germline CDR1 and CDR2: SGHTS and YDEGEE.

The V call is TRBV28, the J call TRBJ2-7, with a possible D match to TRBD1 (5 bases). Deletions cut 2 bases from V and 6 bases from J, with 8 bases between. Germline V CDR1 and CDR2: MDHEN, SYDVKM. The CDR3 is 12 residues long. CDR3 residues: CASSLQRGEQYF. In DNA, the CDR3 is TGTGCCAGCAGTTTACAAAGGGGCGAGCAGTACTTC.

The rearrangement joins TRBV30 to TRBJ2-1; the match to TRBD2 covers 12 bases. Germline V gene data show CDR1 as GTSNPN and CDR2 as SVGIG (reference sequence). The ends lost 4 bases at V and 8 bases at J; junction bases unmatched: 6. The CDR3 has 14 amino acids. The CDR3 protein is CAWTSGRVGDEQFF. In DNA form, the CDR3 reads TGTGCCTGGACTAGCGGGAGGGTAGGCGATGAGCAGTTCTTC.

The chain couples TRBV5-8 to TRBJ1-4; TRBD1 matches at 8 bases. Trimming at V came to 5 bases and at J to 6 bases, leaving 9 bases not matched to a gene. The length of the CDR3 is 15 residues. Germline assignment: CDR1 SGHTS and CDR2 YDEGEE. CDR3 protein: CASSQGARWDEKLFF. The CDR3 DNA follows: TGTGCCAGCAGTCAGGGGGCGCGGTGGGATGAAAAACTGTTTTTT.

V gene TRBV6-1 combines with J gene TRBJ2-7; D ambiguous. Germline CDR1 and CDR2: MNHNS and SASEGT. The CDR3 is 12 amino acids. V was shortened by 0 bases and J by 3 bases, with 3 bases between the two germline ends. Here the CDR3 reads CASSEANYEQYF. The DNA of the CDR3 is TGTGCCAGCAGTGAAGCCAACTACGAGCAGTACTTC.